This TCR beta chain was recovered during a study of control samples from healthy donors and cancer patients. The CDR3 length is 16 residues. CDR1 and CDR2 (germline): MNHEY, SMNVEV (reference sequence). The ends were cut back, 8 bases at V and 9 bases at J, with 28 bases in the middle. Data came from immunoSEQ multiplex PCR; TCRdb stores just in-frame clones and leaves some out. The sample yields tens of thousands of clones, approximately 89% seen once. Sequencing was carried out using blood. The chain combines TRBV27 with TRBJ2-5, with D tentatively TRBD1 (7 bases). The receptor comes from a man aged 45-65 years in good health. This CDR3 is CASRLGGYTRHEAQYF. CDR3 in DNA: TGTGCCAGCCGACTAGGGGGCTACACCCGCCACGAGGCCCAGTACTTC.